This entry features one TCR beta chain sequence. An end of the junction does not agree with germline; a read error may underlie this. This sample was taken from a study of OX40 agonist ivuxolimab in advanced cancers. Study background: The dose-escalation cohort was over 65% male, with a mean age of about 60 years, ranging roughly 23 to 90.

Method: immunoSEQ multiplex PCR; TCRdb's copy keeps in-frame clones and lacks some. The sample has around 45,000 clones, 70% to 85% seen once. CDR3 length: 14 amino acids. CDR1 and CDR2 from the germline V gene are SGHTA and FQGNSA. The specimen was CD4+ or CD8+ T cells sorted from blood, collected in a trial of the OX40 agonist ivuxolimab. The chain couples TRBV7-2 to TRBJ1-6; D is possibly TRBD1 (5 bases). This TCR was recovered from an adult with an advanced solid tumor such as melanoma, head and neck, liver or kidney cancer. In nucleotides, the CDR3 is TGTGCCAGCAGCTTGCAGGGTTCCAGTTCACCCCCCCACTTT. Amino acid sequence: CASSLQGSSSPPHF.